Here is one TCR beta chain with its context. Authors' analysis steps: Reference gene primers were amplified, and this amplification served to estimate nucleated cell counts. Clones were read by immunoSEQ multiplex PCR, and TCRdb kept only the in-frame ones, dropping some. V and J calls and clone size are those listed in that table; D and trimming were worked out from the DNA. The sample has roughly 120,000 clones, roughly 80% seen once. The data are from a study of blood T cell repertoires in COVID-19. About the study: Collection of acute and convalescent COVID-19 samples took place in the United States, Italy and Spain. Nucleic acid was either cDNA or gDNA, and it came from T cells, B-cell-depleted T cells, or PBMCs.

The V gene lost 5 bases and the J gene lost 7 bases, with 16 bases spanning the gap. Germline CDR1 SGHNT, CDR2 YYREEE (reference sequence). The CDR3 sequence is 15 residues long. This sequence was found in a man in his forties or fifties with acute or convalescent COVID-19. Sequences were obtained from peripheral blood. This rearrangement joins TRBV5-4 to TRBJ1-6, with a tentative D call TRBD1 (6 bases). The CDR3 loop reads CASSSRGMVNSPLHF. CDR3 nucleotide sequence: TGTGCCAGCAGTTCCAGGGGTATGGTGAATTCACCCCTCCACTTT.